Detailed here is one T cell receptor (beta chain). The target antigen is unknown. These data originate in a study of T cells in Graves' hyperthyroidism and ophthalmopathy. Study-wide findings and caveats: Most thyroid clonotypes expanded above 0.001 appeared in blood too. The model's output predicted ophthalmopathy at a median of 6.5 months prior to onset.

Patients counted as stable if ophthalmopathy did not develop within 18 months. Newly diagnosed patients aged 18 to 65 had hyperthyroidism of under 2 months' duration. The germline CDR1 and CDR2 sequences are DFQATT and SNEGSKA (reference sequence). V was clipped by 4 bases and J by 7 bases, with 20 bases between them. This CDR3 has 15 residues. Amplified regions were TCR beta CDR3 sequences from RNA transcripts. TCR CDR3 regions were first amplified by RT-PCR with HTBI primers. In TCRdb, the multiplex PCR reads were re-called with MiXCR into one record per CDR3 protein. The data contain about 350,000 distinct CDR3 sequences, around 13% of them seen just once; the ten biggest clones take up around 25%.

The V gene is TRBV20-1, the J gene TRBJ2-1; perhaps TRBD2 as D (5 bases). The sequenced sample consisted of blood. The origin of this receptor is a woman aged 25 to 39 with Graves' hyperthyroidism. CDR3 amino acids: CSAKDSTTAENEQFF. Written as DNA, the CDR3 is TGCAGTGCTAAGGATTCGACTACCGCGGAGAATGAGCAGTTCTTC.